The clone carrying this T cell receptor (beta chain) was detected only a few times. Trimming cost V 5 bases and J 0 bases, with 11 bases left between them. The CDR3 has 14 amino acids. Germline values: CDR1 SGDLS, CDR2 YYNGEE. TCRdb re-analysed the RT-PCR reads in MiXCR, keeping a single row per CDR3 protein. Of about 190,000 distinct CDR3 sequences listed, about an eighth are singletons. These data originate in a study of response to subunit inactivated influenza vaccine. Sample: CD8+ T cells sorted from PBMCs, taken around 5 days after vaccination. This clonotype was sampled from a man over 45 who received an inactivated influenza vaccine. The chain has TRBV9 and TRBJ1-1; no firm D call. DNA of the CDR3: TGTGCCAGCAGTTTAAGTAGTCTGAACACTGAAGCTTTCTTT. The encoded protein is CASSLSSLNTEAFF.